The rows below give T cell receptor beta chains drawn from one sample of a study of blood T cell repertoires in COVID-19. Profiling relied on immunoSEQ multiplex PCR, and the TCRdb table lists in-frame clones only, not all of them. The table lists about 200,000 clones, roughly 85% of them singletons. Input material: peripheral blood. The receptors originated from a woman aged 70 to 79 with COVID-19, enrolled during active disease. Each CDR3 is given with its conserved first and last residue.

V gene	J gene	CDR3 protein
TRBV9	TRBJ2-3	CASRQGLLTDTQYF
TRBV3-1/TRBV3-2	TRBJ2-2	CASSQLGLAGAPGELFF
TRBV7-3	TRBJ2-1	CASSGAPSGRMDEQFF
TRBV15	TRBJ1-6	CATSRDSERDYSPLHF
TRBV19	TRBJ2-7	CASSITTGRGGEYEQYF
TRBV19	TRBJ2-2	CASSGNIGTGELFF
TRBV5-1	TRBJ2-1	CASSKGLAGDEQFF
TRBV6-2/TRBV6-3	TRBJ1-1	CASSYGSFTEAFF
TRBV27	TRBJ2-5	CASRPGLAGMETQYF
TRBV7-3	TRBJ2-3	CASGGGAGAADTQYF
TRBV9	TRBJ2-5	CASSAGQGETQYF
TRBV29-1	TRBJ2-2	CSVGEGGLFF
TRBV7-2	TRBJ1-5	CASSLALGQSSNQPQHF
TRBV11-3	TRBJ1-2	CASSLVGRLNYGYTF
TRBV3-1/TRBV3-2	TRBJ1-2	CASSPRTGGDYGYTF
TRBV5-1	TRBJ2-2	CASSSDRASTGELFF
TRBV18	TRBJ1-5	CASSPPLGQGDQPQHF
TRBV5-1	TRBJ1-1	CASSPNARDRVGAFF
TRBV6-1	TRBJ1-1	CASSEYLLGDTEAFF
TRBV6-5	TRBJ1-5	CASSSDRVGYQPQHF
TRBV27	TRBJ1-6	CASSPWTGAPHVHF
TRBV2	TRBJ1-5	CASLTANQPQHF
TRBV3-1/TRBV3-2	TRBJ2-1	CASSQDRLAGFDEQFF
TRBV18	TRBJ1-6	CASSPLDTSTRSPLHF
TRBV6-5	TRBJ1-3	CASRDTGGSRNTIYF
TRBV7-2	TRBJ2-2	CASSLATGQNTGELFF
TRBV19	TRBJ1-4	CASSRGANEKLFF
TRBV6-1	TRBJ2-6	CASSERQGTGANVLTF
TRBV7-9	TRBJ1-2	CASSPPSGTGAVNYGYTF
TRBV30	TRBJ1-5	CAWSGSWRGGYQPQHF
TRBV10-1	TRBJ2-1	CASSTTQFRGNEQFF
TRBV7-9	TRBJ1-6	CASSFVQSNSPLHF
TRBV9	TRBJ1-4	CASSSRDRGTNEKLFF
TRBV6-5	TRBJ2-7	CASSTGGLYEQYF
TRBV5-6	TRBJ2-3	CASSPGTGQADTQYF
TRBV25-1	TRBJ1-2	CASSESGTWGYYTF
TRBV29-1	TRBJ2-1	CSVRGLAVPTTYNEQFF
TRBV19	TRBJ1-5	CASSSRDRGNQPQHF
TRBV29-1	TRBJ2-3	CSVERLTDASGRASTDTQYF
TRBV10-3	TRBJ1-1	CAIRRTGDTEAFF
TRBV19	TRBJ1-2	CASSTAGRRKHGYTF
TRBV5-1	TRBJ2-5	CASSSGLAGVETQYF
TRBV6-1	TRBJ2-6	CASSEGERGHSGANVLTF
TRBV18	TRBJ1-3	CASSPHPLAGNSGNTIYF
TRBV7-9	TRBJ2-5	CASSSTGIETQYF
TRBV4-1	TRBJ2-5	CASSQGTGGQTQYF
TRBV7-2	TRBJ2-1	CASSSVAVNYNEQFF
TRBV7-8	TRBJ2-1	CASSLVGGQEQFF
TRBV10-3	TRBJ2-1	CAISDGRDTYNEQFF
TRBV2	TRBJ2-7	CASSGLAVGEQYF
TRBV7-8	TRBJ1-1	CASIPEWQGTEAFF
TRBV4-3	TRBJ2-7	CASSRDRSGIREQYF
TRBV6-2/TRBV6-3	TRBJ2-2	CASSYLGTWAGELFF
TRBV9	TRBJ2-1	CASSVQTGAWDEQFF
TRBV4-2	TRBJ1-3	CASSQEARGSGNTIYF